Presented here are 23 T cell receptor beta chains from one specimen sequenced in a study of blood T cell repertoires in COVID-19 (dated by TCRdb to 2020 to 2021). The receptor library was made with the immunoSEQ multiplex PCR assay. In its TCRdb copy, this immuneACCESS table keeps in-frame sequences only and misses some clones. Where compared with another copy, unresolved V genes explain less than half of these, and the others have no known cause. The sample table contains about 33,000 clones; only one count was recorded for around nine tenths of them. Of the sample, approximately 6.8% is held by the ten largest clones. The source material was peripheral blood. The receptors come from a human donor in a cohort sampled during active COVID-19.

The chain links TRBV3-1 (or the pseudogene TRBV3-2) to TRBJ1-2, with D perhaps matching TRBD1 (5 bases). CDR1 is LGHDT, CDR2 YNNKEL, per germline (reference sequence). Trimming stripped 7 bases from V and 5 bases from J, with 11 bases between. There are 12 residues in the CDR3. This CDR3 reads CASTDQGYGYTF. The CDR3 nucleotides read TGTGCCAGCACCGACCAGGGATATGGCTACACCTTC.

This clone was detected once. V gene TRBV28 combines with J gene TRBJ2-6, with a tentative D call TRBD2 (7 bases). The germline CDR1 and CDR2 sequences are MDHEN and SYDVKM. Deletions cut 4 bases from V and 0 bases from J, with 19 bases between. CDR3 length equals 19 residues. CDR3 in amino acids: CASSSPLGGGASGANVLTF. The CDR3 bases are TGTGCCAGCAGTTCCCCCTTAGGGGGGGGCGCCTCTGGGGCCAACGTCCTGACTTTC.

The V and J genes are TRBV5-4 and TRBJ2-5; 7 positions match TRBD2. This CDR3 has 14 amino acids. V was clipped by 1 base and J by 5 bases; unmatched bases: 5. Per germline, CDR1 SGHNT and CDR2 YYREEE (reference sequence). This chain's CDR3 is CASSLKGSGETQYF. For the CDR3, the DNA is TGTGCCAGCAGCTTGAAGGGTAGCGGGGAGACCCAGTACTTC.

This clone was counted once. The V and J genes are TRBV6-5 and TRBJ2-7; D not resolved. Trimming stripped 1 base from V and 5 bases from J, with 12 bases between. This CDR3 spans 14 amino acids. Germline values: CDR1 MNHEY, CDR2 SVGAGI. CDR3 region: CASSYLAVDHEQYF. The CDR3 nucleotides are TGTGCCAGCAGTTACTTAGCAGTAGATCACGAGCAGTACTTC.

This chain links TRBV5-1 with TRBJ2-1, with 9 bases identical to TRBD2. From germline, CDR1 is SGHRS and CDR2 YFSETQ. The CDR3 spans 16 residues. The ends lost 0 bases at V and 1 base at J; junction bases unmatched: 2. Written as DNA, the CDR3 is TGCGCCAGCAGCTTGGGGAGCGGGGGGTCCTACAATGAGCAGTTCTTC. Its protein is CASSLGSGGSYNEQFF.

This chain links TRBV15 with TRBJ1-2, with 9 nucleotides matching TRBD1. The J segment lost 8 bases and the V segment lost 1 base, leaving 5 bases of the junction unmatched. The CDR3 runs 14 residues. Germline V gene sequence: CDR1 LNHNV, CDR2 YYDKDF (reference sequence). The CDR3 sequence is CATSRGAGTGGYTF. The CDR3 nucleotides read TGTGCCACCAGCAGAGGGGCGGGGACAGGGGGCTACACCTTC.

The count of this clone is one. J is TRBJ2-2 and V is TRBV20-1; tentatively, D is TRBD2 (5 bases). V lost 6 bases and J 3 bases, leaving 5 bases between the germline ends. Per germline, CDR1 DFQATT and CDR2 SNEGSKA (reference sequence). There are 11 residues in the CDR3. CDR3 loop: CSAGDTGELFF. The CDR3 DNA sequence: TGCAGTGCCGGGGACACCGGGGAGCTGTTTTTT.

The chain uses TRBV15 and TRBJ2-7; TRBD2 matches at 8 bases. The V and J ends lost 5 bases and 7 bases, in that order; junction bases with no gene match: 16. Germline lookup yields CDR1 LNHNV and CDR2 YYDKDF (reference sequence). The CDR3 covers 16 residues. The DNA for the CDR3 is TGTGCCACCAGCCCCCCGCCGTTAGCGGGACTTCGGGAGCAGTACTTC. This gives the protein CATSPPPLAGLREQYF.

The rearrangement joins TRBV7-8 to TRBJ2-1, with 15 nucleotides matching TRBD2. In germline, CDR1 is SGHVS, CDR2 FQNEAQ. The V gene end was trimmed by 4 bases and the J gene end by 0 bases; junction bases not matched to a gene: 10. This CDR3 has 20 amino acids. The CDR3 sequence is CASSSMRTSGGGSSYNEQFF. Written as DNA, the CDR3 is TGTGCCAGCAGCTCAATGAGGACTAGCGGGGGGGGTAGCTCCTACAATGAGCAGTTCTTC. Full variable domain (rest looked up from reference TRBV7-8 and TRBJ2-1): GAGVSQSPRYKVAKRGQDVALRCDPISGHVSLFWYQQALGQGPEFLTYFQNEAQLDKSGLPSDRFFAERPEGSVSTLKIQRTQQEDSAVYLCASSSMRTSGGGSSYNEQFFGPGTRLTVL.

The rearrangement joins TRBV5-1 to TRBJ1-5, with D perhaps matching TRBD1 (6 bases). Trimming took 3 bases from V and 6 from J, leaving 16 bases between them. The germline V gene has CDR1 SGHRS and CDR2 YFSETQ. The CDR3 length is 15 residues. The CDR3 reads CASSWTGTSGQPQHF. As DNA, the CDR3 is TGCGCCAGCAGCTGGACCGGGACATCCGGTCAGCCCCAGCATTTT. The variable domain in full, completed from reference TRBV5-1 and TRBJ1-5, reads KAGVTQTPRYLIKTRGQQVTLSCSPISGHRSVSWYQQTPGQGLQFLFEYFSETQRNKGNFPGRFSGRQFSNSRSEMNVSTLELGDSALYLCASSWTGTSGQPQHFGDGTRLSIL.

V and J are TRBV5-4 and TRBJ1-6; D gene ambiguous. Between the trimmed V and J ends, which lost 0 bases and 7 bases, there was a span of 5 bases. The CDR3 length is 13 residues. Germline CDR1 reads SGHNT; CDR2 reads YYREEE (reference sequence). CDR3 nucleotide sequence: TGTGCCAGCAGCTTGGGGCAGAATTCACCCCTCCACTTT. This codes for CASSLGQNSPLHF. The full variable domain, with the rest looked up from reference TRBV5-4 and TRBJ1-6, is ETGVTQSPTHLIKTRGQQVTLRCSSQSGHNTVSWYQQALGQGPQFIFQYYREEENGRGNFPPRFSGLQFPNYSSELNVNALELDDSALYLCASSLGQNSPLHFGNGTRLTVT.

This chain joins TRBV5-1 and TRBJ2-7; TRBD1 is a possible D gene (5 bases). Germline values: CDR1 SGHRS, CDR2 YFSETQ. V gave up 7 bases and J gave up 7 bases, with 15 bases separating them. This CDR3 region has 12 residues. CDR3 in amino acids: CASAGTGSEQYF. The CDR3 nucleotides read TGCGCCAGCGCCGGCACAGGCTCGGAGCAGTACTTC.

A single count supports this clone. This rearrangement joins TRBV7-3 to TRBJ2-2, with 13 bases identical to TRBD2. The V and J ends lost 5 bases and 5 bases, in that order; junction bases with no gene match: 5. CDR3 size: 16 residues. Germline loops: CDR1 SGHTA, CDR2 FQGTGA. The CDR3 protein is CASSARLAGGTGELFF. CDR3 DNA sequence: TGTGCCAGCAGCGCACGACTAGCGGGAGGTACCGGGGAGCTGTTTTTT.

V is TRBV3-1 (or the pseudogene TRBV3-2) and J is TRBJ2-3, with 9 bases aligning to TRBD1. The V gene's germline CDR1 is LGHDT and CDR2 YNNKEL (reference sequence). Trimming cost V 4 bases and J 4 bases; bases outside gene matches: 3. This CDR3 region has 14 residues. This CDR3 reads CASSLRQGADTQYF. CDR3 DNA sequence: TGTGCCAGCAGCCTGCGACAGGGGGCAGATACGCAGTATTTT.

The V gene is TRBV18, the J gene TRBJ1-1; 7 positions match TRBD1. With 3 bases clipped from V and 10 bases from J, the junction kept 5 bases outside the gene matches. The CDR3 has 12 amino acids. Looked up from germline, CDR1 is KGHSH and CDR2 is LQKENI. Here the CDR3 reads CASSPPTGPAFF. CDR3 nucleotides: TGTGCCAGCTCACCCCCGACAGGGCCAGCTTTCTTT.

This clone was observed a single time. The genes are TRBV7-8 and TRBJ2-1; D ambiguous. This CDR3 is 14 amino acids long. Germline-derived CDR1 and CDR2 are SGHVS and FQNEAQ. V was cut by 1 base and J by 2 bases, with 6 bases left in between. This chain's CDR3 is CASSLGVPYNEQFF. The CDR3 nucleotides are TGTGCCAGCAGCTTAGGAGTACCCTACAATGAGCAGTTCTTC.

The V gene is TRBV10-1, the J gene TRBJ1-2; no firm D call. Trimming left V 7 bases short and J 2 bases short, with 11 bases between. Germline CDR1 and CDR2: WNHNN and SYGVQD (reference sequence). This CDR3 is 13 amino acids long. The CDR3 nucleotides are TGCGCCAGCACTGCGGGCCTCAACTATGGCTACACCTTC. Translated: CASTAGLNYGYTF.

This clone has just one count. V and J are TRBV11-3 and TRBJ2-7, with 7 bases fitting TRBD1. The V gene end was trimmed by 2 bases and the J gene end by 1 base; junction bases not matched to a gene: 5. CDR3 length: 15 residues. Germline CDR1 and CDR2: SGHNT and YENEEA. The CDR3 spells CASSLRQGGSYEQYF. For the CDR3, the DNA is TGTGCCAGCAGCTTACGACAGGGTGGGTCCTACGAGCAGTACTTC.

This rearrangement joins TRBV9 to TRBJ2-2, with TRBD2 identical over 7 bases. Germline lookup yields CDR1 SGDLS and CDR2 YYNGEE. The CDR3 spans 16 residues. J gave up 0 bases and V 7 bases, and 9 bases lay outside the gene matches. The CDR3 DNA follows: TGTGCCAGCGGTAAGGCTAGCGGACCGAACACCGGGGAGCTGTTTTTT. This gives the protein CASGKASGPNTGELFF.

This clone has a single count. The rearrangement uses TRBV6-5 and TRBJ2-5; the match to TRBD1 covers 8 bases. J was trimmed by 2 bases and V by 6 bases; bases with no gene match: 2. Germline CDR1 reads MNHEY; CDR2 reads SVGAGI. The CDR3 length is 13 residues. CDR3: CASRTGAQETQYF. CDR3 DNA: TGTGCCAGCAGGACAGGGGCTCAAGAGACCCAGTACTTC.

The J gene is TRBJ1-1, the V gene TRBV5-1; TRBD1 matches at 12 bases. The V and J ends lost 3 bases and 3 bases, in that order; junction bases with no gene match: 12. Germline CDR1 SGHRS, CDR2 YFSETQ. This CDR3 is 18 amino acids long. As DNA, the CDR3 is TGCGCCAGCAGCTCAGACGCCGGGACAGGGGGCGTCGACACTGAAGCTTTCTTT. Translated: CASSSDAGTGGVDTEAFF. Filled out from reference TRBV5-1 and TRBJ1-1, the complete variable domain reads KAGVTQTPRYLIKTRGQQVTLSCSPISGHRSVSWYQQTPGQGLQFLFEYFSETQRNKGNFPGRFSGRQFSNSRSEMNVSTLELGDSALYLCASSSDAGTGGVDTEAFFGQGTRLTVV.

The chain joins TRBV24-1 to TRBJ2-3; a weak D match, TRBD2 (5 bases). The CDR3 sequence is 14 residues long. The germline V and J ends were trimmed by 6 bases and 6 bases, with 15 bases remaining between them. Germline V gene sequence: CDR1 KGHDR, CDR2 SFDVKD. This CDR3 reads CATSSREFRDTQYF. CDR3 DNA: TGTGCCACCAGTTCGAGGGAGTTTAGGGATACGCAGTATTTT.

For the CDR3, the DNA is TGCGCCAGCAGCTTGAAAAACAGGGGCACCTACACAGATACGCAGTATTTT. As protein: CASSLKNRGTYTDTQYF. V is TRBV5-1 and J is TRBJ2-3; 7 bases line up with TRBD1. The V and J ends lost 1 base and 2 bases, in that order; junction bases with no gene match: 10. CDR1 is SGHRS, CDR2 YFSETQ, per germline. CDR3 length: 17 amino acids.